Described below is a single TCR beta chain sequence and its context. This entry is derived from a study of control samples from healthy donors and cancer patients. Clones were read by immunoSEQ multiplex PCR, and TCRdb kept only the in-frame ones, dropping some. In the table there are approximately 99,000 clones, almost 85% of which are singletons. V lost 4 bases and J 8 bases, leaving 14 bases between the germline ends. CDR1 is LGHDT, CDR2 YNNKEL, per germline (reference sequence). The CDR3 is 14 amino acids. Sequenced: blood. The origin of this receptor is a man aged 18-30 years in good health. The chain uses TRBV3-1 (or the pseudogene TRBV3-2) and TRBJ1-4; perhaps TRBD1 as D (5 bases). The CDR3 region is CASSPLGGREKLFF. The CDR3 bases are TGTGCCAGCAGCCCATTGGGGGGACGGGAAAAACTGTTTTTT.